The 15 T cell receptor beta chains below all came from one sample that was sequenced in a study of control samples from healthy donors and cancer patients. Libraries were prepared by immunoSEQ multiplex PCR; TCRdb keeps only in-frame clonotypes and omits some of them. Of some 100,000 clones detected, over 85% appear once; the ten largest clones hold approximately 3%. Sequencing was done on a sample of blood. The receptor set was obtained from a human donor in good health. The donor label of this sample is uncertain.

The chain links TRBV18 to TRBJ2-1; 8 bases map to TRBD1. CDR3 size: 16 residues. Germline loops: CDR1 KGHSH, CDR2 LQKENI. V shed 6 bases and J 9 bases; nucleotides not matched to a gene: 16. CDR3 sequence (DNA): TGTGCCAGCTCCCTCCAGGGGGCACTGGGCTTCGGTGAGCAGTTCTTC. It yields the protein CASSLQGALGFGEQFF. Drawing the rest from reference TRBV18 and TRBJ2-1, the complete variable domain is NAGVMQNPRHLVRRRGQEARLRCSPMKGHSHVYWYRQLPEEGLKFMVYLQKENIIDESGMPKERFSAEFPKEGPSILRIQQVVRGDSAAYFCASSLQGALGFGEQFFGPGTRLTVL.

This chain joins TRBV4-2 and TRBJ1-2, with D unresolved. CDR3 length equals 13 residues. The ends were cut back, 2 bases at V and 6 bases at J, with 10 bases in the middle. CDR1 and CDR2 (germline): LGHNA, YNFKEQ. The CDR3 DNA sequence: TGTGCCAGCAGCCAACACTGGGATAATGGCTACACCTTC. Its protein is CASSQHWDNGYTF.

This clone was detected once. The gene calls are TRBV21-1 and TRBJ2-7; the table's D call of TRBD1 was not tested on the DNA. TRBV21-1 is a pseudogene segment. The CDR3 is 15 amino acids. The DNA of the CDR3 is TGTGCCAGCAGCAAAGGAACAGCTTTCTCCTACGAGCAGTACTTC. It specifies CASSKGTAFSYEQYF.

The CDR3 coding sequence is TGTGCCAGCAGCCAGACAGGCGCCTACGAGCAGTACTTC. The encoded protein is CASSQTGAYEQYF. The J gene is TRBJ2-7, the V gene TRBV11-2; possibly TRBD1 for D (6 bases). Germline loops: CDR1 SGHAT, CDR2 FQNNGV. Trimming cost V 5 bases and J 2 bases, with 10 bases left between them. The CDR3 has 13 residues.

Only one count was recorded for this clone. The chain uses TRBV5-1 and TRBJ1-2, with 7 bases lining up with TRBD1. Germline V gene lookup returns CDR1 SGHRS and CDR2 YFSETQ. The CDR3 has 14 residues. Trimming removed 2 bases from V and 3 bases from J; junction bases left unmatched: 4. The CDR3 DNA is TGCGCCAGCAGCTTCGACAGGGCGGACTATGGCTACACCTTC. It yields the protein CASSFDRADYGYTF.

The chain employs TRBV7-8 and TRBJ2-5; 7 bases fit TRBD1. Unmatched junction bases numbered 4, after V lost 3 bases and J lost 3 bases. Germline V gene lookup returns CDR1 SGHVS and CDR2 FQNEAQ. The CDR3 length is 14 residues. Here the CDR3 reads CASSFGTAKETQYF. The CDR3 DNA is TGTGCCAGCAGCTTTGGGACAGCGAAAGAGACCCAGTACTTC.

The genes are TRBV28 and TRBJ2-1; a weak D match, TRBD1 (6 bases). This CDR3 spans 14 amino acids. The ends were cut back, 6 bases at V and 4 bases at J, with 13 bases in the middle. The germline CDR1 and CDR2 sequences are MDHEN and SYDVKM. The CDR3 DNA sequence: TGTGCCAGCAGGTCCGGGACACCGTACAATGAGCAGTTCTTC. It yields the protein CASRSGTPYNEQFF. Full variable domain (outside the CDR3, taken from reference TRBV28 and TRBJ2-1): DVKVTQSSRYLVKRTGEKVFLECVQDMDHENMFWYRQDPGLGLRLIYFSYDVKMKEKGDIPEGYSVSREKKERFSLILESASTNQTSMYLCASRSGTPYNEQFFGPGTRLTVL.

J is TRBJ1-1 and V is TRBV24-1; the match to TRBD1 covers 7 bases. The CDR3 is 15 residues long. J gave up 10 bases and V 2 bases, and 12 bases lay outside the gene matches. Germline V gene data show CDR1 as KGHDR and CDR2 as SFDVKD. CDR3 in DNA: TGTGCCACCAGTGATTCGAGTTATGCGACAGGGAGAGCTTTCTTT. Amino acids: CATSDSSYATGRAFF.

The chain has TRBV10-3 and TRBJ2-7, with D perhaps matching TRBD1 (6 bases). CDR1 is ENHRY, CDR2 SYGVKD, per germline. The V end was cut by 5 bases, the J end by 5 bases, with 19 bases between. This CDR3 comprises 15 residues. The CDR3 is CAISPNSDGDNEQYF. CDR3 in DNA: TGTGCCATCAGTCCAAACTCGGACGGGGACAACGAGCAGTACTTC.

Only a few counts were recorded for this clone. This chain links TRBV11-2 with TRBJ1-1, with 7 bases fitting TRBD1. The CDR3 has 15 residues. The V gene end was trimmed by 0 bases and the J gene end by 6 bases; junction bases not matched to a gene: 7. Germline V lookup: CDR1 SGHAT, CDR2 FQNNGV. Written as DNA, the CDR3 is TGTGCCAGCAGCTTAGATCAAGACAGGGTCCCTGAAGCTTTCTTT. Protein sequence: CASSLDQDRVPEAFF.

The chain carries TRBV5-1 and TRBJ2-1; no firm D call. CDR1 SGHRS and CDR2 YFSETQ come from the germline V gene. The V end lost 4 bases, the J end lost 7 bases, and 9 bases lay between the germline ends. The CDR3 runs 12 residues. Written as DNA, the CDR3 is TGCGCCAGCAGCGTGGGATTTAATGAGCAGTTCTTC. It translates to CASSVGFNEQFF.

The V call is TRBV7-2, the J call TRBJ1-2; D not certain. The CDR3 consists of 15 residues. V lost 2 bases, J lost 4 bases, and 14 bases lay in between. The germline CDR1 and CDR2 sequences are SGHTA and FQGNSA. The CDR3 DNA reads as TGTGCCAGCAGCTTAAATATGATCCAGTCCTATGGCTACACCTTC. Translating it yields CASSLNMIQSYGYTF.

This rearrangement joins TRBV29-1 to TRBJ1-1; 12 bases agree with TRBD1. The germline gives CDR1 SQVTM, CDR2 ANQGSEA. This CDR3 is 15 amino acids long. Losses at the gene ends were 5 bases for V and 6 bases for J; bases not matched to a gene: 10. In DNA form, the CDR3 reads TGCAGCGTTCACGGGACAGGGGGCGTTTGGGCTGAAGCTTTCTTT. It specifies CSVHGTGGVWAEAFF.

This sequence joins TRBV6-2 or TRBV6-3 and TRBJ2-7; D is unresolved. Germline CDR1 is MNHEY and CDR2 is SVGEGT. V was cut by 0 bases and J by 5 bases, with 14 bases left in between. This CDR3 region has 15 residues. DNA of the CDR3: TGTGCCAGCAGTTACTCGGAGAAGGGCGGCGACGAGCAGTACGTC. Translation gives CASSYSEKGGDEQYV.

J is TRBJ1-1 and V is TRBV6-1; D possibly corresponds to TRBD1 (5 bases). Per germline, CDR1 MNHNS and CDR2 SASEGT. The CDR3 runs 15 residues. V dropped 2 bases and J dropped 1 base, with 11 bases sitting between them. CDR3 nucleotides: TGTGCCAGCAGTGAATTGAAGGGGAGGAACACTGAAGCTTTCTTT. The encoded protein is CASSELKGRNTEAFF.